Shown below are 2 T cell receptor beta chains from a single sample sequenced in a study of molecular identifiers for immune sequencing clone quantification. TCRdb reprocessed the PCR reads with MiXCR, giving one entry per CDR3 protein. The sample yields under 650,000 distinct CDR3 sequences, around 20% seen once. The sample comprised naive CD8+ T cells from blood, with Jurkat cell RNA spiked in. The subset was: FACS-sorted CD8+CD4-CCR7+CD45RA+ naive T cells. These receptor sequences come from a human donor in good health. Some libraries in this study had Jurkat cell RNA spiked in.

This clonotype came up a few times. J is TRBJ1-1 and V is TRBV9; D unclear. The CDR3 totals 14 residues. From germline, CDR1 is SGDLS and CDR2 YYNGEE. V was shortened by 0 bases and J by 0 bases, with 6 bases between the two germline ends. The CDR3 loop reads CASSVDIMNTEAFF. In DNA form, the CDR3 reads TGTGCCAGCAGCGTAGACATCATGAACACTGAAGCTTTCTTT.

With regard to this clonotype: A much larger clone differs by one base, so this may be a read error. It is likely a read error, because the conserved phenylalanine at the end of the CDR3 is missing. The J gene is TRBJ2-1, the V gene TRBV7-2, with 7 bases aligning to TRBD2. Germline CDR1 SGHTA, CDR2 FQGNSA. V dropped 4 bases and J dropped 2; count of bases not matched to a gene: 8. CDR3 length equals 16 residues. The CDR3: CASSWPGGSTYNEQFL. The DNA for the CDR3 is TGTGCCAGCAGCTGGCCGGGGGGTTCGACCTACAATGAGCAGTTCCTC.